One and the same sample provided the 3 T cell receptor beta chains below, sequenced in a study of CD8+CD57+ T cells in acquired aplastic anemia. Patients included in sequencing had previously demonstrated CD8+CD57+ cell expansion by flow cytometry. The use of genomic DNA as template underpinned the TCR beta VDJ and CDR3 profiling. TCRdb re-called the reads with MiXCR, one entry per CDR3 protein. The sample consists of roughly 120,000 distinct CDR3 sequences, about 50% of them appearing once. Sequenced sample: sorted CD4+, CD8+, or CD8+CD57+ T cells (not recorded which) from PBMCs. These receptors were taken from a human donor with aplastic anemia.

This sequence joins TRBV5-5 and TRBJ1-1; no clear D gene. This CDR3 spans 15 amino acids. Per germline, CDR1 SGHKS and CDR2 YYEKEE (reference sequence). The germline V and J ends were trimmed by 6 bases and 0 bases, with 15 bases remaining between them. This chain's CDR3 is CASTRWDQMNTEAFF. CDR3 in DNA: TGTGCCAGCACCCGGTGGGATCAAATGAACACTGAAGCTTTCTTT.

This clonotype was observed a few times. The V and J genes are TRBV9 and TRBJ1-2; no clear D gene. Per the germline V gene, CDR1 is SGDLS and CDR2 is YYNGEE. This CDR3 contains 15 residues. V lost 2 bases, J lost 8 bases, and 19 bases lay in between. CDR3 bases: TGTGCCAGCAGCGTCATGGCCGCTCCTAGAAGAGGCTACACCTTC. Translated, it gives CASSVMAAPRRGYTF.

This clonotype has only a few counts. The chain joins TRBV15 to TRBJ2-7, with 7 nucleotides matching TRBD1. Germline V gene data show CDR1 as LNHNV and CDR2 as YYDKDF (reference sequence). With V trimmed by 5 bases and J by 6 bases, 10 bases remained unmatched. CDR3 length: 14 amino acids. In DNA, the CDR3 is TGTGCCACCAGCGGGAGACAGGGTCGAGCCGAGCAGTACTTC. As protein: CATSGRQGRAEQYF.